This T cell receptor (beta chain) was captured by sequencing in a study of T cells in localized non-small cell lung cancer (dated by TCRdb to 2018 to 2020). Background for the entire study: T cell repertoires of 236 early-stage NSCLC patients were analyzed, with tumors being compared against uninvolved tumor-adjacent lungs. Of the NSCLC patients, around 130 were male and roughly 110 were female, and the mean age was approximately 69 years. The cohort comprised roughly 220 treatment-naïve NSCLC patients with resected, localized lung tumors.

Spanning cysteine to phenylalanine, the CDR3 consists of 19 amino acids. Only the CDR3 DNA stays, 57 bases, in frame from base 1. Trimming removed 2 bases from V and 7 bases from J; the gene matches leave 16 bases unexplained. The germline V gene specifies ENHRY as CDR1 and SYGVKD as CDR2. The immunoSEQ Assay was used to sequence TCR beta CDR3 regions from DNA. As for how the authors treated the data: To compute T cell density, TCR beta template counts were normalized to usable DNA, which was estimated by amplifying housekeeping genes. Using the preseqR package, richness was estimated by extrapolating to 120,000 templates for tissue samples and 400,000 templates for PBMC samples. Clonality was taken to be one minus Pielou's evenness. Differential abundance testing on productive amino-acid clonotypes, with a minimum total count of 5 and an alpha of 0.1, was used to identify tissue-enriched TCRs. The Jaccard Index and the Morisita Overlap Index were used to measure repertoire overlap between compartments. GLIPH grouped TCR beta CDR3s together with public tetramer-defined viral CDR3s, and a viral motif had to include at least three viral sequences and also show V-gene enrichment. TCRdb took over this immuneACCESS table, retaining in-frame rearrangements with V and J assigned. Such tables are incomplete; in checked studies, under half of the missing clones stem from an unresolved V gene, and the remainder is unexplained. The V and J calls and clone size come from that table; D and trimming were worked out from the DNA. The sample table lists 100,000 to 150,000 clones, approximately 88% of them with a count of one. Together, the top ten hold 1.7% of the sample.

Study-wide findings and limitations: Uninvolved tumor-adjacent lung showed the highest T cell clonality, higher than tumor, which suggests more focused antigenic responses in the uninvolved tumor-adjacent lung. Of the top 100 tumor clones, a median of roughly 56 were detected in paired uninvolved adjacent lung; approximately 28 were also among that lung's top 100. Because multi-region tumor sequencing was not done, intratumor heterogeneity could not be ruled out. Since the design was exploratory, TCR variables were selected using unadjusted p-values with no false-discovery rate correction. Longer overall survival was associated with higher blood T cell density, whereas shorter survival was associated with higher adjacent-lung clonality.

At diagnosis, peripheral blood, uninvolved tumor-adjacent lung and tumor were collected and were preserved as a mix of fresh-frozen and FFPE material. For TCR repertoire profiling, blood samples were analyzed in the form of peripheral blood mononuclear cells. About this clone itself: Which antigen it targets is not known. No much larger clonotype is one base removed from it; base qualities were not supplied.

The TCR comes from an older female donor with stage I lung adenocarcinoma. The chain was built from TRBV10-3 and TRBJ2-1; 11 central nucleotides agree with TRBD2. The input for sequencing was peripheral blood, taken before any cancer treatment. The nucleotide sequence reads TGTGCCATCAGTGAGGATCCGGCGGTAGCGGGAGGGCCGAGGAATGAGCAGTTCTTC. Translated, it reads CAISEDPAVAGGPRNEQFF.